A single sample gave rise to the 8 T cell receptor beta chains below, sequenced in a study of T cell changes during pregnancy in multiple sclerosis. Measured with immunoSEQ multiplex PCR; TCRdb has only the in-frame clones, and not every one. The sample includes roughly 29,000 clones, around 91% of them seen just once. The source was CD8+ T cells from peripheral blood mononuclear cells, collected after pregnancy. The source is a female donor with multiple sclerosis, enrolled in a pregnancy study.

The rearrangement uses TRBV29-1 and TRBJ2-7; 12 bases line up with TRBD2. V dropped 6 bases and J dropped 2; count of bases not matched to a gene: 5. This CDR3 is built from 14 residues. Germline values: CDR1 SQVTM, CDR2 ANQGSEA. This CDR3 is CSVAGLAGPYEQYF. The CDR3 nucleotides are TGCAGCGTGGCCGGACTAGCGGGGCCCTACGAGCAGTACTTC.

This clone was seen repeatedly, ten times or more. The same CDR3 is also encoded by other DNA sequences in this sample. The CDR3 DNA sequence: TGTGCCAGCAGTGACGGGACTAGCGGGTACAATGAGCAGTTCTTC. Its translation is CASSDGTSGYNEQFF. V gene TRBV6-4 combines with J gene TRBJ2-1, with TRBD2 matching over 12 bases. The germline V gene has CDR1 MRHNA and CDR2 SNTAGT. J lost 4 bases, V lost 2 bases, and 0 bases had no gene match. CDR3 length equals 15 residues.

V and J are TRBV18 and TRBJ2-3, with TRBD2 matching over 10 bases. Germline loops: CDR1 KGHSH, CDR2 LQKENI. V was pared by 4 bases and J by 2 bases, with 3 bases of the junction left unmatched. CDR3 length: 15 amino acids. In DNA form, the CDR3 reads TGTGCCAGCTCACGGACTAGCGGATCCACAGATACGCAGTATTTT. It is translated as CASSRTSGSTDTQYF.

V is TRBV29-1 and J is TRBJ1-2, with D hard to call. V lost 3 bases and J 3 bases, leaving 8 bases between the germline ends. Looked up from germline, CDR1 is SQVTM and CDR2 is ANQGSEA. CDR3 length: 12 residues. The CDR3 loop is CSVDQEDYGYTF. In nucleotides, the CDR3 is TGCAGCGTTGATCAGGAGGACTATGGCTACACCTTC.

This CDR3 reads CASSSLDRGNSPLHF. The DNA for the CDR3 is TGTGCCAGCAGCTCGTTGGACAGGGGGAATTCACCCCTCCACTTT. J is TRBJ1-6 and V is TRBV7-2, with 10 nucleotides matching TRBD1. This CDR3 has 15 residues. Germline lookup yields CDR1 SGHTA and CDR2 FQGNSA. The ends lost 4 bases at V and 7 bases at J; junction bases unmatched: 4.

J is TRBJ1-2 and V is TRBV11-3; D possibly corresponds to TRBD1 (6 bases). Germline V gene lookup returns CDR1 SGHNT and CDR2 YENEEA. The CDR3 runs 16 residues. V lost 5 bases, J lost 1 base, and 17 bases lay in between. The CDR3 spells CASSMGPGHYNYGYTF. For the CDR3, the DNA is TGTGCCAGCAGCATGGGCCCGGGACATTATAACTATGGCTACACCTTC.

The chain combines TRBV9 with TRBJ2-1; TRBD2 matches 8 bases. This CDR3 has 16 residues. Germline trimming cut 3 bases from V and 0 bases from J; bases unmatched to any gene: 5. Germline assignment: CDR1 SGDLS and CDR2 YYNGEE. The CDR3 sequence: CASSASGSYSYNEQFF. DNA for the CDR3: TGTGCCAGCAGCGCGAGCGGGAGCTACTCCTACAATGAGCAGTTCTTC.

The V call is TRBV6-5, the J call TRBJ1-2; D may be TRBD1 (6 bases). From germline, CDR1 is MNHEY and CDR2 SVGAGI. V dropped 4 bases and J dropped 2 bases, with 14 bases sitting between them. This CDR3 contains 15 residues. CDR3 protein: CASSLATGRNYGYTF. For the CDR3, the DNA is TGTGCCAGCAGTTTAGCGACAGGCCGCAACTATGGCTACACCTTC.